This T cell receptor (beta chain) was retrieved from a study of glioma-infiltrating T cells. This clonotype was seen ten or more times. The iRepertoire nested amplicon-rescue multiplex PCR amplified TCR alpha and beta CDR3s from RNA. TCRdb used MiXCR to reprocess the multiplex PCR reads, holding one entry per CDR3 protein. Of about 200,000 distinct CDR3 sequences listed, 30% to 40% were seen once; the top ten hold 20% to 25%. The CDR3 length is 15 residues. The V end lost 2 bases, the J end lost 2 bases, and 11 bases lay between the germline ends. The germline V gene has CDR1 SGHTA and CDR2 FQGTGA. The origin of this receptor is a human donor with low-grade glioma or glioblastoma, undergoing nonglioma brain surgery, or in good health (not recorded which). The sequencing sample was made of glioma tissue, nonneoplastic brain tissue, or PBMCs (not recorded which). This sequence joins TRBV7-3 and TRBJ2-3; no definite D call. CDR3 residues: CASSLDDDSTDTQYF. CDR3 nucleotides: TGTGCCAGCAGCTTAGATGACGATTCCACAGATACGCAGTATTTT.